This T cell receptor beta chain was profiled in a study of neurological immune-mediated disorders. Background on the study: Multiple sclerosis patients numbering around 35 comprised approximately 30 relapsing-remitting and 3 secondary progressive patients.

Via MiXCR, TCRdb re-called the 5' RACE reads, giving one row per CDR3 protein. The repertoire holds tens of thousands of distinct CDR3 sequences, with 4.5% to 5.5% as singletons. This CDR3 has 13 residues. The V and J ends lost 0 bases and 3 bases respectively, with 6 bases between them. The germline gives CDR1 SGHKS, CDR2 YYEKEE (reference sequence). This clonotype was counted only a few times. The sequencing input was PBMCs. The chain has TRBV5-5 and TRBJ1-1; D unclear. This receptor was taken from a man aged 25-45 years with multiple sclerosis. The CDR3 nucleotides are TGTGCCAGCAGCTTGGCAGCTCACACTGAAGCTTTCTTT. The encoded protein is CASSLAAHTEAFF.